This record concerns one TCR beta chain sequence. The method was immunoSEQ multiplex PCR; TCRdb's version includes in-frame clones alone and lacks a portion of them. The sample comprises about 320,000 clones, over 80% of which are singletons, and more than 5% rests with the top ten. This record belongs to a study of blood T cell repertoires in COVID-19. In the study overall: Italy, Spain and the United States were the sources of the convalescent and acute COVID-19 samples.

Deletions cut 0 bases from V and 3 bases from J, with 5 bases between. Germline V gene sequence: CDR1 KGHDR, CDR2 SFDVKD. This CDR3 is built from 13 residues. This clonotype originated in a man aged 25 to 40 who had recovered from COVID-19. Sequenced: PBMCs or T cells enriched from blood (not recorded which). This chain links TRBV24-1 with TRBJ2-7; no definite D call. The CDR3 DNA sequence: TGTGCCACCAGTGATTTGCACAGCTACGAGCAGTACTTC. This gives the protein CATSDLHSYEQYF.